The 7 T cell receptor beta chains below come from one sample, sequenced in a study of cytomegalovirus exposure and HLA in healthy donors (dated by TCRdb to between 2016 and 2019). Libraries were prepared through the immunoSEQ multiplex PCR assay. For the multiplex PCR, a mixture combining 60 forward primers for TCR Vbeta segments and 13 reverse primers for TCR Jbeta segments was used. TCRdb's version of the immuneACCESS table is confined to in-frame rearrangements and falls short of the full clone set. An unresolved V gene accounts for under half of the shortfall where checked; the remainder is of unknown origin. This sample gives roughly 180,000 clones in total; approximately 88% of them show up just once. The ten largest make up around 0.25% of the sample. The sequenced sample was PBMCs. The receptors originated from a boy younger than 18 in good health and CMV-seronegative.

The genes are TRBV9 and TRBJ1-5, with D perhaps matching TRBD1 (5 bases). The CDR3 has 13 amino acids. Deletions cut 3 bases from V and 7 bases from J, with 11 bases between. Germline assignment: CDR1 SGDLS and CDR2 YYNGEE. The CDR3 loop reads CASSGEGFQPQHF. CDR3 coding DNA: TGTGCCAGCAGCGGGGAGGGGTTCCAGCCCCAGCATTTT.

This clone was counted once. This chain connects TRBV5-8 to TRBJ2-7; maybe TRBD2 (6 bases). Trimming shortened V by 4 bases and J by 0 bases, and 23 bases separated the two germline ends. The CDR3 contains 18 residues. Germline CDR1 SGHTS, CDR2 YDEGEE. This CDR3 is CASSQKIGLQSISYEQYF. CDR3 in DNA: TGTGCCAGCAGCCAAAAAATAGGACTACAGTCGATCTCCTACGAGCAGTACTTC.

The J gene is TRBJ2-1, the V gene TRBV7-3; perhaps TRBD2 as D (6 bases). V was shortened by 5 bases and J by 6 bases, with 17 bases between the two germline ends. The CDR3 has 15 residues. Per the germline V gene, CDR1 is SGHTA and CDR2 is FQGTGA. CDR3 amino acids: CASSTRDSPSNEQFF. CDR3 sequence (DNA): TGTGCCAGCAGCACTAGGGACTCCCCTTCCAATGAGCAGTTCTTC. Supplemented by reference TRBV7-3 and TRBJ2-1, the full variable domain reads GAGVSQTPSNKVTEKGKYVELRCDPISGHTALYWYRQSLGQGPEFLIYFQGTGAADDSGLPNDRFFAVRPEGSVSTLKIQRTERGDSAVYLCASSTRDSPSNEQFFGPGTRLTVL.

The rearrangement uses TRBV11-2 and TRBJ2-3, with 8 nucleotides matching TRBD2. CDR1 is SGHAT, CDR2 FQNNGV, per germline. V trimming: 6 bases; J trimming: 0 bases; junction bases outside the gene matches: 5. The CDR3 consists of 15 residues. CDR3 bases: TGTGCCAGCAGTTTTAGCGGGACTAGCACAGATACGCAGTATTTT. Its protein is CASSFSGTSTDTQYF.

V is TRBV23-1 and J is TRBJ2-2; D ambiguous. TRBV23-1 is an ORF, with its function uncertain. The CDR3 is 15 residues long. V gave up 10 bases and J gave up 7 bases, with 22 bases separating them. The CDR3, as DNA: TGCGCCACCCCCCCGGAGAGGAGTTTGTACGGGGAGCTGTTTTTT. Translated: CATPPERSLYGELFF.

The J gene is TRBJ2-5, the V gene TRBV7-2; the D is unclear. The germline CDR1 and CDR2 sequences are SGHTA and FQGNSA. The CDR3 runs 12 residues. V dropped 2 bases and J dropped 5 bases, with 6 bases sitting between them. As DNA, the CDR3 is TGTGCCAGCAGCTTACTTATTGAGACCCAGTACTTC. It yields the protein CASSLLIETQYF. The full variable domain, in which reference TRBV7-2 and TRBJ2-5 provide the parts outside the CDR3, is GAGVSQSPSNKVTEKGKDVELRCDPISGHTALYWYRQSLGQGLEFLIYFQGNSAPDKSGLPSDRFSAERTGGSVSTLTIQRTQQEDSAVYLCASSLLIETQYFGPGTRLLVL.

The chain has TRBV15 and TRBJ2-5; TRBD1 might be the D (6 bases). Looked up from germline, CDR1 is LNHNV and CDR2 is YYDKDF (reference sequence). V was trimmed by 5 bases and J by 2 bases, leaving 12 bases between them. The CDR3 sequence is 14 residues long. The chain's CDR3 is CATSSGQSQETQYF. The CDR3, as DNA: TGTGCCACCAGCTCAGGACAGTCACAAGAGACCCAGTACTTC.